This is a list of T cell receptor beta chains from one sample in a study of vaccination effects on CD4 cells after COVID-19. Here immunoSEQ multiplex PCR was the method, and the copy in TCRdb shows in-frame clones only, minus some. In the table there are roughly 14,000 clones, over 65% of which are singletons. These receptors are not linked to any known antigen. The sample consisted of CD4+ T cells from PBMCs cultured with HCoV-229E spike peptides, taken before COVID-19 vaccination. Every receptor here comes from a human donor who received a COVID-19 vaccine. Both conserved end residues are part of each CDR3. D genes are given only for firm matches. The listing skips clone size in some rows; elsewhere it reads once, few, many or a size class.

D	V	size	J	CDR3	DNA
.	TRBV11-2	.	TRBJ2-5	CASRHIRGFQETQYF	TGTGCCAGCAGGCATATTAGAGGGTTCCAAGAGACCCAGTACTTC
.	TRBV20-1	few	TRBJ2-1	CSATPTGEQFF	TGCAGTGCTACCCCGACGGGCGAGCAGTTCTTC
TRBD1	TRBV6-1	few	TRBJ1-6	CASSEIDRVTYNSPLHF	TGTGCCAGCAGTGAGATAGACAGGGTGACCTATAATTCACCCCTCCACTTT
TRBD2	TRBV7-2	once	TRBJ2-1	CASSLASGSSYNEQFF	TGTGCCAGCAGCTTAGCTAGCGGGAGCTCCTACAATGAGCAGTTCTTC
TRBD2	TRBV5-1	.	TRBJ2-4	CASSLAGVAKNIQYF	TGCGCCAGTAGCTTAGCGGGAGTAGCCAAAAACATTCAGTACTTC
TRBD1	TRBV9	.	TRBJ1-1	CASSVGGQLNTEAFF	TGTGCCAGCAGCGTAGGGGGACAGCTGAACACTGAAGCTTTCTTT
.	TRBV9	.	TRBJ2-2	CASSSQRTGELFF	TGTGCCAGCAGCTCCCAGCGTACCGGGGAGCTGTTTTTT
.	TRBV19	.	TRBJ1-2	CASNQGRDGYTF	TGTGCCAGTAATCAGGGGCGCGATGGCTACACCTTC
.	TRBV5-4	.	TRBJ1-1	CASSSDPWGAPNTEAFF	TGTGCCAGCAGCTCAGACCCGTGGGGGGCTCCAAACACTGAAGCTTTCTTT
.	TRBV11-2	.	TRBJ1-5	CASSLGSSNQPQHF	TGTGCCAGCAGCTTAGGGAGTAGCAATCAGCCCCAGCATTTT
TRBD1	TRBV14	few	TRBJ2-5	CASSQIQGVQETQYF	TGTGCCAGCAGCCAAATACAGGGGGTCCAAGAGACCCAGTACTTC
TRBD1	TRBV5-4	.	TRBJ2-7	CASSSGTGVYEQYF	TGTGCCAGCAGCTCCGGGACAGGGGTCTACGAGCAGTACTTC
.	TRBV30	.	TRBJ1-5	CAWSIRPNQPQHF	TGTGCCTGGAGTATCAGGCCTAATCAGCCCCAGCATTTT
.	TRBV19	.	TRBJ1-6	CASSSSYNSPLHF	TGTGCCAGTAGCAGCTCCTATAATTCACCCCTCCACTTT
.	TRBV7-2	.	TRBJ1-1	CASRYFPESEAFF	TGTGCCAGCAGGTATTTCCCCGAATCGGAAGCTTTCTTT
.	TRBV11-2	.	TRBJ2-5	CASSLVAGEGTQYF	TGTGCCAGCAGCTTAGTAGCAGGGGAGGGGACCCAGTACTTC
.	TRBV3-1/TRBV3-2	.	TRBJ2-3	CASSQYQDSTDTQYF	TGTGCCAGCAGCCAATACCAAGATAGCACAGATACGCAGTATTTT
TRBD1	TRBV19	few	TRBJ2-5	CASSRQGRETQYF	TGTGCCAGCTCAAGACAGGGGCGCGAGACCCAGTACTTC
.	TRBV2	.	TRBJ2-7	CASQRKDYEQYF	TGTGCCAGCCAACGAAAGGACTACGAGCAGTACTTC
.	TRBV5-1	few	TRBJ1-2	CASSLGQLPLKDGYTF	TGCGCCAGCAGCTTGGGTCAGCTCCCCTTAAAGGATGGCTACACCTTC
.	TRBV18	few	TRBJ1-5	CASSASGSNQPQHF	TGTGCCAGCTCAGCCTCGGGGAGCAATCAGCCCCAGCATTTT
.	TRBV5-8	few	TRBJ1-2	CASSLGTLGYTF	TGTGCCAGCAGCTTGGGTACTCTTGGCTACACCTTC
.	TRBV11-1	.	TRBJ2-1	CASSLAPVGNNEQFF	TGTGCCAGCAGCTTAGCCCCGGTGGGTAACAATGAGCAGTTCTTC
TRBD1	TRBV29-1	.	TRBJ1-2	CSVVDRDSGYGYTF	TGCAGCGTTGTAGATAGGGACAGTGGCTATGGCTACACCTTC
.	TRBV6-1	.	TRBJ2-1	CASSEVGRGIRNEQFF	TGTGCCAGCAGTGAAGTGGGCAGGGGTATTCGCAATGAGCAGTTCTTC
.	TRBV5-5	.	TRBJ2-5	CASSLAWSQETQYF	TGTGCCAGCAGCTTGGCCTGGAGCCAAGAGACCCAGTACTTC
TRBD1	TRBV4-1	.	TRBJ1-5	CASSYRDRGNQPQHF	TGCGCCAGCAGCTACCGGGACAGGGGAAATCAGCCCCAGCATTTT
.	TRBV7-9	once	TRBJ1-4	CASSVTGAGLFF	TGTGCCAGCAGCGTTACGGGAGCTGGACTGTTTTTT
.	TRBV19	.	TRBJ2-5	CASKGDALGETQYF	TGTGCCAGTAAAGGAGACGCGTTGGGTGAGACCCAGTACTTC
.	TRBV2	.	TRBJ1-2	CASSEATVRGYTF	TGTGCCAGCAGTGAAGCTACGGTCCGAGGCTACACCTTC
TRBD2	TRBV7-2	few	TRBJ2-2	CASSPRLAGTGELFF	TGTGCCAGCAGCCCGAGACTAGCTGGCACCGGGGAGCTGTTTTTT
TRBD2	TRBV5-1	.	TRBJ2-5	CASSLQSGTSGGETQYF	TGCGCCAGCAGCTTGCAATCCGGGACTAGCGGGGGGGAGACCCAGTACTTC
.	TRBV4-3	.	TRBJ1-2	CASSQDMGHYGYTF	TGCGCCAGCAGCCAAGATATGGGGCACTATGGCTACACCTTC
.	TRBV5-4	.	TRBJ1-1	CASSLAAEGTTEAFF	TGTGCCAGCAGCTTGGCCGCCGAGGGAACCACTGAAGCTTTCTTT
.	TRBV6-6	.	TRBJ2-7	CASSPDGTAYEQYF	TGTGCCAGCAGTCCAGACGGGACGGCTTACGAGCAGTACTTC
.	TRBV30	.	TRBJ1-4	CAWSAGFRGRGFVKLFF	TGTGCCTGGAGTGCCGGTTTCCGGGGCAGGGGTTTTGTAAAACTGTTTTTT
TRBD1	TRBV5-8	.	TRBJ2-5	CASSSGQVQETQYF	TGTGCCAGCAGCTCTGGACAGGTTCAAGAGACCCAGTACTTC
.	TRBV11-1	.	TRBJ2-1	CASSSNGGGYNEQFF	TGTGCCAGCAGCTCTAACGGGGGTGGATACAATGAGCAGTTCTTC
.	TRBV3-1/TRBV3-2	.	TRBJ1-1	CASSPRGGSTEAFF	TGTGCCAGCAGCCCGAGGGGAGGGAGCACTGAAGCTTTCTTT
.	TRBV6-1	.	TRBJ1-6	CASSGVGGSYNSPLHF	TGTGCCAGCAGTGGGGTGGGGGGCTCCTATAATTCACCCCTCCACTTT
TRBD1	TRBV7-3	.	TRBJ1-1	CASSSQGVNTEAFF	TGTGCCAGCAGCTCACAGGGGGTGAACACTGAAGCTTTCTTT
.	TRBV28	.	TRBJ2-1	CASSGAGTNYNEQFF	TGTGCCAGCAGTGGCGCCGGGACCAATTACAATGAGCAGTTCTTC
TRBD2	TRBV6-2/TRBV6-3	.	TRBJ2-1	CASSPGRGRIDEQFF	TGTGCCAGCAGTCCGGGACGCGGGAGGATCGATGAGCAGTTCTTC
.	TRBV6-4	few	TRBJ1-3	CASSDLHLGSSGNTIYF	TGTGCCAGCAGTGACTTACATCTGGGATCCTCTGGAAACACCATATATTTT
.	TRBV30	few	TRBJ1-5	CAWSEPPGGSNQPQHF	TGTGCCTGGAGTGAGCCGCCGGGGGGTAGCAATCAGCCCCAGCATTTT
TRBD2	TRBV5-4	.	TRBJ2-5	CASSLFTSGGGETQYF	TGTGCCAGCAGCTTGTTTACTAGCGGGGGAGGAGAGACCCAGTACTTC
.	TRBV5-1	few	TRBJ2-2	CASSLGQGNTGELFF	TGCGCCAGCAGCTTGGGGCAGGGGAACACCGGGGAGCTGTTTTTT